The 27 T cell receptor beta chains below come from one sample, sequenced in a study of T cells in localized non-small cell lung cancer. This table comes from immunoSEQ multiplex PCR, and its TCRdb copy is limited to in-frame clones, with some not included. Of about 35,000 clones in the sample, more than 85% were seen once. The starting material was peripheral blood mononuclear cells, obtained before any cancer treatment. Receptors were obtained from a female donor older than 55 with stage II lung adenocarcinoma.

The chain combines TRBV2 with TRBJ2-7, with D perhaps TRBD1 or TRBD2 (5 bases each). Looked up from germline, CDR1 is SNHLY and CDR2 is FYNNEI. The length of the CDR3 is 15 residues. Trimming removed 4 bases from V and 6 bases from J, with 19 bases in between. Here the CDR3 DNA reads TGTGCCAGCAGTGCCGCCCGACAGCGTGGGGGCGAGCAGTACTTC. Amino acid sequence: CASSAARQRGGEQYF.

The rearrangement uses TRBV4-2 and TRBJ2-1, with 10 bases identical to TRBD2. Germline trimming cut 0 bases from V and 5 bases from J; bases unmatched to any gene: 4. The CDR3 has 16 amino acids. From germline, CDR1 is LGHNA and CDR2 YNFKEQ. CDR3 protein: CASSQDGTSAHNEQFF. For the CDR3, the DNA is TGTGCCAGCAGCCAAGACGGGACTAGCGCCCACAATGAGCAGTTCTTC.

CDR3 in amino acids: CSVTSGRTRNEQFF. In DNA, the CDR3 is TGCAGCGTGACTAGCGGGAGGACGAGAAATGAGCAGTTCTTC. The chain employs TRBV29-1 and TRBJ2-1; 13 nucleotides agree with TRBD2. Trimming removed 6 bases from V and 7 bases from J; junction bases left unmatched: 6. The CDR3 totals 14 residues. The germline V gene has CDR1 SQVTM and CDR2 ANQGSEA.

The chain employs TRBV6-6 and TRBJ2-3; tentative D call: TRBD1 (6 bases). The CDR3 runs 13 residues. Trimming left V 11 bases short and J 0 bases short, with 12 bases between. The germline gives CDR1 MNHNY, CDR2 SVGAGI (reference sequence). The CDR3 DNA is TGTGCCGGGGGCCGGTCTAGCACAGATACGCAGTATTTT. It codes for CAGGRSSTDTQYF.

The chain joins TRBV27 to TRBJ1-5, with a weak D call TRBD1 (6 bases). The CDR3 is 14 amino acids. In germline, CDR1 is MNHEY, CDR2 SMNVEV (reference sequence). Trimming left V 8 bases short and J 11 bases short, with 22 bases between. CDR3 sequence: CASSPDRSRVAQHF. CDR3 DNA: TGTGCCAGCTCTCCAGACAGGTCCCGAGTGGCCCAGCATTTT.

V usage is TRBV7-9 and J usage is TRBJ1-4; 9 bases match TRBD1. The length of the CDR3 is 15 residues. Trimming took 4 bases from V and 4 from J; bases not matched to a gene: 4. Germline values: CDR1 SEHNR, CDR2 FQNEAQ (reference sequence). The CDR3 reads CASSSGQGNNEKLFF. In nucleotides, the CDR3 is TGTGCCAGCAGCTCCGGACAGGGGAATAATGAAAAACTGTTTTTT.

The CDR3 sequence is CASSPNTGELFF. Here the CDR3 DNA reads TGTGCCAGCTCACCCAACACCGGGGAGCTGTTTTTT. The J gene is TRBJ2-2, the V gene TRBV18; no clear D. Germline CDR1 and CDR2: KGHSH and LQKENI. The V end lost 3 bases, the J end lost 2 bases, and 1 base lay between the germline ends. The CDR3 extends over 12 amino acids.

The chain links TRBV6-5 to TRBJ1-1; D call uncertain. Trimming removed 6 bases from V and 8 bases from J, with 10 bases in between. Germline V lookup: CDR1 MNHEY, CDR2 SVGAGI. CDR3 length equals 11 residues. CDR3 sequence reads: CASSIRTEAFF. In DNA, the CDR3 is TGTGCCAGCAGCATACGGACGGAAGCTTTCTTT.

J is TRBJ2-1 and V is TRBV18; 9 nucleotides agree with TRBD1. With 2 bases clipped from V and 4 bases from J, the junction kept 0 bases outside the gene matches. This CDR3 is 14 amino acids long. From germline, CDR1 is KGHSH and CDR2 LQKENI. In DNA, the CDR3 is TGTGCCAGCTCACCAGGACAGGGGTACAATGAGCAGTTCTTC. It encodes CASSPGQGYNEQFF.

This chain uses TRBV19 with TRBJ1-5, with D possibly matching TRBD1 (5 bases). The V gene lost 3 bases and the J gene lost 0 bases, with 6 bases spanning the gap. CDR1 is LNHDA and CDR2 is SQIVND in the germline V gene (reference sequence). There are 14 residues in the CDR3. The CDR3 protein is CASSIRDSNQPQHF. The CDR3 DNA reads as TGTGCCAGTAGTATCAGGGATAGCAATCAGCCCCAGCATTTT.

V gene TRBV5-1 combines with J gene TRBJ1-3; TRBD1 matches 10 bases. Germline V gene sequence: CDR1 SGHRS, CDR2 YFSETQ. This CDR3 spans 15 amino acids. V trimming: 4 bases; J trimming: 4 bases; junction bases outside the gene matches: 5. The CDR3 protein is CASSDDRGQGNTIYF. The CDR3, as DNA: TGCGCCAGCAGCGACGACAGGGGGCAAGGAAACACCATATATTTT.

The genes are TRBV19 and TRBJ2-2; 9 bases map to TRBD1. Germline V gene sequence: CDR1 LNHDA, CDR2 SQIVND (reference sequence). The V segment lost 2 bases and the J segment 5 bases; nucleotides outside the gene matches: 3. The CDR3 contains 15 residues. CDR3 DNA sequence: TGTGCCAGTAGTATAAGACAGGGGGTGACCGGGGAGCTGTTTTTT. As protein: CASSIRQGVTGELFF.

The gene calls are TRBV5-1 and TRBJ1-5, with a possible D match to TRBD1 (6 bases). V lost 2 bases, J lost 1 base, and 10 bases lay in between. The CDR3 is 15 amino acids. Per germline, CDR1 SGHRS and CDR2 YFSETQ. The CDR3 nucleotides read TGCGCCAGCAGCTTACAGGGTACCAGCAATCAGCCCCAGCATTTT. Protein: CASSLQGTSNQPQHF.

The chain recombines TRBV4-3 with TRBJ2-5; D gene uncertain. V lost 0 bases and J lost 5, with 10 bases in between. Germline V gives CDR1 LGHNA, CDR2 YSLEER. This CDR3 has 14 residues. The CDR3 region has the DNA TGCGCCAGCAGCCAAGATTTCACCGCTGAGACCCAGTACTTC. Amino acid sequence: CASSQDFTAETQYF.

The rearrangement uses TRBV7-2 and TRBJ2-3; D uncertain. This CDR3 spans 12 amino acids. Germline CDR1 reads SGHTA; CDR2 reads FQGNSA. The ends were cut back, 5 bases at V and 7 bases at J, with 10 bases in the middle. CDR3 bases: TGTGCCAGCAGCCCCAGATCTCATACGCAGTATTTT. Translated: CASSPRSHTQYF.

In this sample, this clone turned up once. J is TRBJ1-5 and V is TRBV5-1, with D hard to call. Germline CDR1 and CDR2: SGHRS and YFSETQ. The CDR3 sequence is 13 residues long. With 0 bases removed from V and 4 bases from J, the gap between germline ends came to 5 bases. CDR3 nucleotide sequence: TGCGCCAGCAGCTTGGCCGGAAATCAGCCCCAGCATTTT. It codes for CASSLAGNQPQHF.

This clone is a singleton in its sample. This chain connects TRBV19 to TRBJ1-1, with 8 nucleotides matching TRBD1. Germline lookup yields CDR1 LNHDA and CDR2 SQIVND (reference sequence). After removal of 0 bases from V and 5 bases from J, the junction contained 8 bases not matched to a gene. This CDR3 spans 16 amino acids. The CDR3 region is CASSIDSRGRGTEAFF. The CDR3 nucleotides read TGTGCCAGTAGTATAGATAGCAGGGGGCGCGGAACTGAAGCTTTCTTT.

By its share, this clone is large. The chain joins TRBV4-3 to TRBJ1-4; no firm D call. The V gene's germline CDR1 is LGHNA and CDR2 YSLEER. Trimming cost V 0 bases and J 2 bases, with 13 bases left between them. This CDR3 is built from 17 residues. CDR3 loop: CASSQDPGTDTNEKLFF. CDR3 bases: TGCGCCAGCAGCCAAGATCCGGGCACGGACACTAATGAAAAACTGTTTTTT.

V gene TRBV5-4 combines with J gene TRBJ2-3, with 10 bases identical to TRBD1. The germline gives CDR1 SGHNT, CDR2 YYREEE (reference sequence). The CDR3 contains 14 residues. Unmatched junction bases numbered 4, after V lost 3 bases and J lost 6 bases. The CDR3 DNA is TGTGCCAGCAGCTCGACAGGGGGCGCGGATACGCAGTATTTT. Protein sequence: CASSSTGGADTQYF.

V and J are TRBV5-1 and TRBJ1-1; the match to TRBD1 covers 7 bases. This CDR3 has 15 residues. Germline lookup yields CDR1 SGHRS and CDR2 YFSETQ. The V segment lost 4 bases and the J segment 3 bases; nucleotides outside the gene matches: 9. CDR3 sequence: CASSHDRAGDTEAFF. The CDR3 DNA reads TGCGCCAGCAGCCACGACAGGGCCGGAGACACTGAAGCTTTCTTT.

This clone was seen a single time. The chain uses TRBV6-6 and TRBJ2-7; no reliable D call. The V gene lost 5 bases and the J gene lost 6 bases, with 11 bases spanning the gap. Germline V lookup: CDR1 MNHNY, CDR2 SVGAGI (reference sequence). The CDR3 is 12 amino acids. The CDR3 region has the DNA TGTGCCAGCAGTCCTGGACGGGTCGAGCAGTACTTC. As protein: CASSPGRVEQYF.

The CDR3 DNA sequence: TGCAGCGGAGAAGAAGGAGGAGCTTTCTTT. Translation gives CSGEEGGAFF. The rearrangement joins TRBV29-1 to TRBJ1-1; the D is unclear. The CDR3 contains 10 residues. The V gene's germline CDR1 is SQVTM and CDR2 ANQGSEA. Deletions cut 7 bases from V and 10 bases from J, with 13 bases between.

This clone was seen only once. The chain recombines TRBV12-5 with TRBJ2-3, with D unresolved. V shed 3 bases and J shed 4 bases, with 5 bases lying between them. From germline, CDR1 is LGHNT and CDR2 FRNRAP. CDR3 length equals 12 residues. The CDR3 nucleotides are TGTGCTAGTGGTTTCGGCGCAGATACGCAGTATTTT. Protein product: CASGFGADTQYF.

CDR3 in DNA: TGTGCCAGTACCTTCCGGGACAACTCGGGGGAGCAGTACTTC. Translating it yields CASTFRDNSGEQYF. V gene TRBV19 combines with J gene TRBJ2-5; the D gene could be TRBD1 or TRBD2 (6 bases each). Germline loops: CDR1 LNHDA, CDR2 SQIVND (reference sequence). Trimming took off 7 bases at V and 11 bases at J, with 23 bases between the two ends. The CDR3 has 14 residues.

This clone was detected once. The chain carries TRBV2 and TRBJ1-2, with 9 bases aligning to TRBD1. V lost 2 bases to trimming and J lost 4 bases; unmatched junction nucleotides: 11. Germline loops: CDR1 SNHLY, CDR2 FYNNEI. The length of the CDR3 is 17 residues. Written as DNA, the CDR3 is TGTGCCAGCAGTGAATCGACAGGGGGTTTTGGTAGCTATGGCTACACCTTC. It yields the protein CASSESTGGFGSYGYTF.

V is TRBV18 and J is TRBJ2-6; the D gene could be TRBD1 or TRBD2 (5 bases each). Looked up from germline, CDR1 is KGHSH and CDR2 is LQKENI. The CDR3 sequence is 19 residues long. The V and J ends lost 3 bases and 0 bases respectively, with 18 bases between them. CDR3 amino acids: CASSPLETGRNSGANVLTF. CDR3 in DNA: TGTGCCAGCTCACCTCTCGAGACGGGACGGAACTCTGGGGCCAACGTCCTGACTTTC.

V gene TRBV5-8 combines with J gene TRBJ1-4; D ambiguous. This CDR3 is 11 amino acids long. Trimming removed 0 bases at V and 10 bases at J, with 4 bases between. Per germline, CDR1 SGHTS and CDR2 YDEGEE. DNA for the CDR3: TGTGCCAGCAGCTTGGGGACAAAACTGTTTTTT. This gives the protein CASSLGTKLFF.